This entry describes one T cell receptor beta chain. Its target is not known. The sample comes from a study of T-cell memory formation after mild COVID-19. Study-level results: Clones contracting over day 15 to 85 were CD4/CD8 balanced, with later expanders leaning CD4+. In pre-infection memory, a portion of responding clones appeared, which suggested that cross-reactive memory joined.

The germline CDR1 and CDR2 sequences are MDHEN and SYDVKM. The CDR3 loop spans 14 amino acids. Trimming removed 5 bases at V and 12 bases at J, with 17 bases between. TCRdb itself ran the 5' RACE reads through MiXCR, one entry per CDR3 protein. The table shows fewer than 350,000 distinct CDR3 sequences, with roughly 15% occurring only once. The chain is built from TRBV28 and TRBJ1-6, with no clear D. Sequencing input: PBMCs or a T cell subset sorted from them (not recorded which). The sequence was obtained from a man aged 18 to 29 who had mild COVID-19 (a few samples of this study predate the infection). Cell type and time point are not known. The CDR3 DNA reads as TGTGCCAGCAGTCCACGGACGGCCCCCAGACCCCTCCACTTT. Encoded protein: CASSPRTAPRPLHF.